One sample yielded the 14 T cell receptor beta chains listed below, sequenced in a study of human T cells and chemical hapten exposure. TCRdb ran MiXCR on the RACE reads and lists one entry per CDR3 protein. The sample has about 34,000 distinct CDR3 sequences, approximately 6.3% seen once. Stated time point: patch test 1, 2 weeks after DPC sensitization. Treatment described: therapeutic diphenylcyclopropenone sensitization with weekly scalp DPC. Unfractionated whole blood yielded total RNA. Sequencing used whole blood, obtained in connection with sensitization to the hapten diphenylcyclopropenone (DPC). The receptors originated from a woman between 25 and 40 years old with alopecia areata. Some clones in this sample may be carry-over from other donors' samples.

This clonotype occurred many times. The rearrangement uses TRBV7-2 and TRBJ1-2; TRBD1 might be the D (6 bases). The CDR3 is made up of 14 amino acids. Trimming pared 2 bases from V and 3 bases from J, leaving 10 bases between. Germline V lookup: CDR1 SGHTA, CDR2 FQGNSA. The CDR3 loop is CASSLLAGDYGYTF. As DNA, the CDR3 is TGTGCCAGCAGCTTACTGGCAGGGGACTATGGCTACACCTTC. The variable domain in full, completed from reference TRBV7-2 and TRBJ1-2, reads GAGVSQSPSNKVTEKGKDVELRCDPISGHTALYWYRQSLGQGLEFLIYFQGNSAPDKSGLPSDRFSAERTGGSVSTLTIQRTQQEDSAVYLCASSLLAGDYGYTFGSGTRLTVV.

The chain links TRBV27 to TRBJ1-5, with D unresolved. Germline V gene lookup returns CDR1 MNHEY and CDR2 SMNVEV (reference sequence). The length of the CDR3 is 14 residues. The V end lost 6 bases, the J end lost 4 bases, and 13 bases lay between the germline ends. CDR3 protein: CASSLRASNQPQHF. CDR3 bases: TGTGCCAGCAGCCTCCGGGCCTCAAATCAGCCCCAGCATTTT.

This clonotype was counted many times. The V and J genes are TRBV11-2 and TRBJ2-7; 8 positions agree with TRBD2. This CDR3 is built from 16 residues. V lost 2 bases, J lost 3 bases, and 9 bases stayed unmatched. Germline CDR1 SGHAT, CDR2 FQNNGV. DNA of the CDR3: TGTGCCAGCAGCTTATCGTTGATAGCGGGGCTCTACGAGCAGTACTTC. Protein: CASSLSLIAGLYEQYF.

This clonotype was found many times. This chain joins TRBV7-2 and TRBJ2-3; D remains unclear. V dropped 5 bases and J dropped 3 bases, with 6 bases sitting between them. CDR3 length: 12 amino acids. Germline V lookup: CDR1 SGHTA, CDR2 FQGNSA. The CDR3 DNA sequence: TGTGCCAGCAGCCGTGGGACAGATACGCAGTATTTT. Residues: CASSRGTDTQYF.

This clonotype showed up many times. The chain joins TRBV24-1 to TRBJ2-1; tentative D call: TRBD2 (7 bases). CDR3 size: 14 residues. V was trimmed by 7 bases and J by 8 bases, leaving 17 bases between them. Germline V lookup: CDR1 KGHDR, CDR2 SFDVKD. For the CDR3, the DNA is TGTGCCACCAGGGGGGGGCAGTCCCTTCATGAGCAGTTCTTC. Translated, it gives CATRGGQSLHEQFF.

This clonotype was recorded a few times. The rearrangement links TRBV29-1 to TRBJ1-1; D gene unclear. The CDR3 runs to 13 residues. Per the germline V gene, CDR1 is SQVTM and CDR2 is ANQGSEA. Trimming removed 3 bases from V and 12 bases from J, with 20 bases in between. CDR3 coding DNA: TGCAGCGTTGATGAAAGAGCCTTCGGTGTAACTTTCTTT. Translated: CSVDERAFGVTFF.

This clonotype was detected many times. The chain carries TRBV28 and TRBJ2-5, with 10 bases aligning to TRBD1. CDR3 length equals 15 residues. Germline CDR1 reads MDHEN; CDR2 reads SYDVKM. The J segment lost 3 bases and the V segment lost 7 bases, leaving 8 bases of the junction unmatched. In DNA form, the CDR3 reads TGTGCCAGCACCACGGGAGGGACAGGGGAAGAGACCCAGTACTTC. Amino acid sequence: CASTTGGTGEETQYF. Full variable domain (rest looked up from reference TRBV28 and TRBJ2-5): DVKVTQSSRYLVKRTGEKVFLECVQDMDHENMFWYRQDPGLGLRLIYFSYDVKMKEKGDIPEGYSVSREKKERFSLILESASTNQTSMYLCASTTGGTGEETQYFGPGTRLLVL.

At least ten counts were recorded for this clonotype. The chain is built from TRBV27 and TRBJ1-6, with a possible D match to TRBD1 (5 bases). CDR1 is MNHEY and CDR2 is SMNVEV in the germline V gene (reference sequence). V was clipped by 6 bases and J by 8 bases, with 14 bases between them. The CDR3 runs to 14 residues. This chain's CDR3 is CASRWSGIYSPLHF. CDR3 nucleotides: TGTGCCAGCAGATGGTCAGGGATCTATTCACCCCTCCACTTT.

This clonotype is termed medium-sized. The chain recombines TRBV28 with TRBJ2-3; TRBD2 matches at 7 bases. V trimming: 6 bases; J trimming: 2 bases; junction bases outside the gene matches: 17. The germline gives CDR1 MDHEN, CDR2 SYDVKM. The CDR3 consists of 18 residues. In DNA form, the CDR3 reads TGTGCCAGCAGCTTTGGCCCCATCCGGGACTACCACACAGATACGCAGTATTTT. Amino acid sequence: CASSFGPIRDYHTDTQYF.

This clonotype was seen ten or more times. The chain is built from TRBV12-3 or TRBV12-4 and TRBJ2-2, with D maybe TRBD1 (6 bases). This CDR3 is built from 14 residues. V gave up 5 bases and J gave up 7 bases, with 14 bases separating them. In nucleotides, the CDR3 is TGTGCCAGCAGTACAACAGGGCGAGTCGGGGAGCTGTTTTTT. Protein: CASSTTGRVGELFF.

The sample holds many counts of this clonotype. The V gene is TRBV7-2, the J gene TRBJ2-7, with 7 positions matching TRBD1. There are 14 residues in the CDR3. In germline, CDR1 is SGHTA, CDR2 FQGNSA. V was pared by 0 bases and J by 6 bases, with 5 bases of the junction left unmatched. The CDR3 region is CASSLARQGSEQYF. CDR3 coding DNA: TGTGCCAGCAGCTTAGCGAGACAGGGTAGCGAGCAGTACTTC.

This clonotype was counted at least ten times. The chain uses TRBV20-1 and TRBJ1-5; 8 positions agree with TRBD1. The CDR3 is made up of 14 amino acids. The germline CDR1 and CDR2 sequences are DFQATT and SNEGSKA (reference sequence). With V trimmed by 3 bases and J by 4 bases, 5 bases remained unmatched. CDR3 coding DNA: TGCAGTGCTAGCCCCACAGGGGGTAATCAGCCCCAGCATTTT. Translating it yields CSASPTGGNQPQHF.

V and J are TRBV12-3 or TRBV12-4 and TRBJ1-2, with D tentatively TRBD1 (6 bases). V was trimmed by 2 bases and J by 7 bases, leaving 11 bases between them. The CDR3 extends over 13 amino acids. CDR3 DNA: TGTGCCAGCAGTTTACCGGGGGCTTCTGGCTACACCTTC. Translated: CASSLPGASGYTF.

This clonotype appeared a few times. The CDR3 here is CSAKSGGAVTGELFF. CDR3 DNA: TGCAGTGCTAAAAGCGGGGGGGCCGTCACCGGGGAGCTGTTTTTT. The genes are TRBV20-1 and TRBJ2-2; 10 bases map to TRBD2. V shed 4 bases, J shed 4 bases, and the junction held 6 bases outside the gene matches. The CDR3 loop spans 15 amino acids. Germline loops: CDR1 DFQATT, CDR2 SNEGSKA (reference sequence).